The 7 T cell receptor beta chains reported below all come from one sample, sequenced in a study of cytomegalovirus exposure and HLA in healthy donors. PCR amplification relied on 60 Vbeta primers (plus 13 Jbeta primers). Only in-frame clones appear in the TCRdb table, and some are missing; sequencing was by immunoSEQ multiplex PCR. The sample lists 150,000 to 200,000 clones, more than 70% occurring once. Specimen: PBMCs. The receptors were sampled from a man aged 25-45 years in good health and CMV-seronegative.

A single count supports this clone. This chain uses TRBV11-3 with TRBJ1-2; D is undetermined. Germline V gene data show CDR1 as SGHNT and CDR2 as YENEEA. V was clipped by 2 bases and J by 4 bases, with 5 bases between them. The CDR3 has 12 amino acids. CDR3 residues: CASSLNTYGYTF. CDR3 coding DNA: TGTGCCAGCAGCTTAAACACCTATGGCTACACCTTC.

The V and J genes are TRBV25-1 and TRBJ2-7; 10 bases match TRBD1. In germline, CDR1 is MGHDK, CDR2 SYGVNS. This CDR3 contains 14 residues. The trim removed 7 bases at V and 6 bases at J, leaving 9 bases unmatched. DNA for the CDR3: TGTGCCAGCACTTCCCGGGACAGGGGTCGCGAGCAGTACTTC. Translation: CASTSRDRGREQYF.

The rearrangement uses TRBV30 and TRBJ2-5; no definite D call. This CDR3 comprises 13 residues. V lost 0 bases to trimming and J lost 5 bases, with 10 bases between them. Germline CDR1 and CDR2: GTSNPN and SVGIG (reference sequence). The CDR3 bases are TGTGCCTGGAGTGTTTCCAGATTGGAGACCCAGTACTTC. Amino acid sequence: CAWSVSRLETQYF. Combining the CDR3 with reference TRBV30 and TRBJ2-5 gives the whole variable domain SQTIHQWPATLVQPVGSPLSLECTVEGTSNPNLYWYRQAAGRGLQLLFYSVGIGQISSEVPQNLSASRPQDRQFILSSKKLLLSDSGFYLCAWSVSRLETQYFGPGTRLLVL.

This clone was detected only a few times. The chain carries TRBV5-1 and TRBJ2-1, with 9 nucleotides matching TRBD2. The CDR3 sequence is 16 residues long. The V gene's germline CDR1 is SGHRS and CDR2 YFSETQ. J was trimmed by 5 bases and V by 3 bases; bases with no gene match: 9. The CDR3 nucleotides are TGCGCCAGCAGCTCGTTAGCGGGAGCTACGAACAATGAGCAGTTCTTC. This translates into CASSSLAGATNNEQFF. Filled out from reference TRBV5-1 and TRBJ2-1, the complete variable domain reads KAGVTQTPRYLIKTRGQQVTLSCSPISGHRSVSWYQQTPGQGLQFLFEYFSETQRNKGNFPGRFSGRQFSNSRSEMNVSTLELGDSALYLCASSSLAGATNNEQFFGPGTRLTVL.

The CDR3 loop reads CASSNSGRNVNEQFF. In DNA form, the CDR3 reads TGTGCCAGCAGCAACAGCGGGAGGAATGTCAATGAGCAGTTCTTC. The chain carries TRBV5-4 and TRBJ2-1; 9 nucleotides agree with TRBD2. V lost 4 bases to trimming and J lost 6 bases; unmatched junction nucleotides: 8. Per germline, CDR1 SGHNT and CDR2 YYREEE (reference sequence). This CDR3 is built from 15 residues.

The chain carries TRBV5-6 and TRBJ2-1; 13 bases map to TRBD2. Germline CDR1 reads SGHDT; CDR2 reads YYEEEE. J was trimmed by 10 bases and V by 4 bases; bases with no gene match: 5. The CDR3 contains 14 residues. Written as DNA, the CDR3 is TGTGCCAGCAGCCAACCGGGACTAGCGGGAGAGCAGTTCTTC. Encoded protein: CASSQPGLAGEQFF.

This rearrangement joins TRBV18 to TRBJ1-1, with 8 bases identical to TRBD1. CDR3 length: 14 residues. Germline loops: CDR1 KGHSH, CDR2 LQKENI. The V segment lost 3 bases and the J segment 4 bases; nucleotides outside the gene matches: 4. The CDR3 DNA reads TGTGCCAGCTCACCGGGACAGGCGGGCACTGAAGCTTTCTTT. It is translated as CASSPGQAGTEAFF.